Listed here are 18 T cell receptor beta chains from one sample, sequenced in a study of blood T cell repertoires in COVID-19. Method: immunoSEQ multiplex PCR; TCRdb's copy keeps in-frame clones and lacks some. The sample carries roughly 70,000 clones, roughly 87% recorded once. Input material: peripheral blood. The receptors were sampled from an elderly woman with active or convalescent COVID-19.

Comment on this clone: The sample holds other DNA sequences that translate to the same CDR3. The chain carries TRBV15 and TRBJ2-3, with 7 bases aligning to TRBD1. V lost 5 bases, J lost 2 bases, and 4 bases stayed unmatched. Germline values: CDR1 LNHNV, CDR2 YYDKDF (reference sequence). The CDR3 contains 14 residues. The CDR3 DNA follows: TGTGCCACCAGCCCGGGACAGTCCACAGATACGCAGTATTTT. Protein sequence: CATSPGQSTDTQYF.

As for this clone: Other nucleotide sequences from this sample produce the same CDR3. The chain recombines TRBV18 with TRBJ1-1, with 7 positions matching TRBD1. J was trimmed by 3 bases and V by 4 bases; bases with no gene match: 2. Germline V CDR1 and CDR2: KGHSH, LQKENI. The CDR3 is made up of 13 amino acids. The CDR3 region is CASSRDRDTEAFF. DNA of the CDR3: TGTGCCAGCTCACGAGACAGGGACACTGAAGCTTTCTTT.

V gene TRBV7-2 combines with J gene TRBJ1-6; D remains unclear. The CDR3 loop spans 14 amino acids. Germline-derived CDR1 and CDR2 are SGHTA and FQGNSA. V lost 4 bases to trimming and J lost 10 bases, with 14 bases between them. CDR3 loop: CASSSLNVLSPLHF. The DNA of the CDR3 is TGTGCCAGCAGCTCACTTAACGTCTTATCACCCCTCCACTTT. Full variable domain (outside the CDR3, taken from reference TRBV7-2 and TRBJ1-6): GAGVSQSPSNKVTEKGKDVELRCDPISGHTALYWYRQSLGQGLEFLIYFQGNSAPDKSGLPSDRFSAERTGGSVSTLTIQRTQQEDSAVYLCASSSLNVLSPLHFGNGTRLTVT.

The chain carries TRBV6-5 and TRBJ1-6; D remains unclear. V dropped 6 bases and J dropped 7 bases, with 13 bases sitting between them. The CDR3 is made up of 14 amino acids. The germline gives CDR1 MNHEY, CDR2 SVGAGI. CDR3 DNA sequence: TGTGCCAGCAGATGGCCGGGGATCAATTCACCCCTCCACTTT. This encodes CASRWPGINSPLHF.

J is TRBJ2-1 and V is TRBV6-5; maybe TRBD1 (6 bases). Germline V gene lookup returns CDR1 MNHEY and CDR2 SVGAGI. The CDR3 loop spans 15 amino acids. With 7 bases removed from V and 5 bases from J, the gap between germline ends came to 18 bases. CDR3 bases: TGTGCCAGCACCGGCCTCTCAGGGGCACACAATGAGCAGTTCTTC. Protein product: CASTGLSGAHNEQFF.

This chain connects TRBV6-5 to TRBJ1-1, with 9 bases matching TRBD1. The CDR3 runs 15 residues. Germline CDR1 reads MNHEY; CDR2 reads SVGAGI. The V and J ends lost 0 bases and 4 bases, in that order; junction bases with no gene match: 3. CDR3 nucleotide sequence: TGTGCCAGCAGTTACTCGACGACAGGGGGCACTGAAGCTTTCTTT. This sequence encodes CASSYSTTGGTEAFF.

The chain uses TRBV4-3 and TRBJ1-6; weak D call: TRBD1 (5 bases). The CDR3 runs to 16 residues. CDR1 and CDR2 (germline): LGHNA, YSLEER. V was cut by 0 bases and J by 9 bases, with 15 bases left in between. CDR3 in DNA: TGCGCCAGCAGCCAAGATGGCAAGGGAAGGGGTTCACCCCTCCACTTT. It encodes CASSQDGKGRGSPLHF.

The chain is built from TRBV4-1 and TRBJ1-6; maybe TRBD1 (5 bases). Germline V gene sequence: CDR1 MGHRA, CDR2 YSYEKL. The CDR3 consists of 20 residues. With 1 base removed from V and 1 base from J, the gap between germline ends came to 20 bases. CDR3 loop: CASSQANAGRGRSYNSPLHF. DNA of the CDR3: TGCGCCAGCAGCCAAGCGAACGCAGGGAGGGGTCGATCCTATAATTCACCCCTCCACTTT.

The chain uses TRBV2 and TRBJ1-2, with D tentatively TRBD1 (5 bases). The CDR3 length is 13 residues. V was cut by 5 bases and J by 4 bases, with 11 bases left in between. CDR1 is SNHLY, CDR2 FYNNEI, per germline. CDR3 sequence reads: CASSSQGPYGYTF. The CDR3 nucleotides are TGTGCCAGCAGTTCTCAGGGCCCCTATGGCTACACCTTC.

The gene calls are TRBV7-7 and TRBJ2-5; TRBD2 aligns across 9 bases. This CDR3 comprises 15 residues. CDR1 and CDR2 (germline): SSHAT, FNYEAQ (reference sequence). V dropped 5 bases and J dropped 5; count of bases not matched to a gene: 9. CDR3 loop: CASSPRGGRMETQYF. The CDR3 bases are TGTGCCAGCAGCCCGCGGGGGGGCCGTATGGAGACCCAGTACTTC.

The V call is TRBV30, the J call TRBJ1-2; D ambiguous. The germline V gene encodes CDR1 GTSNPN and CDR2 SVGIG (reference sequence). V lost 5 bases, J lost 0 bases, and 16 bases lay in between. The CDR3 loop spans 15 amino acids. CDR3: CAWLKTTASNYGYTF. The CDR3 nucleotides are TGTGCCTGGCTTAAGACAACCGCGTCTAACTATGGCTACACCTTC.

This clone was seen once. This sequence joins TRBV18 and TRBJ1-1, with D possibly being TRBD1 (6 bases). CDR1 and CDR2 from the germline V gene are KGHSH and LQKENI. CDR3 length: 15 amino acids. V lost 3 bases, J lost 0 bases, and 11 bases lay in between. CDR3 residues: CASSPQGPLNTEAFF. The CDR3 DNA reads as TGTGCCAGCTCACCCCAGGGGCCCCTGAACACTGAAGCTTTCTTT.

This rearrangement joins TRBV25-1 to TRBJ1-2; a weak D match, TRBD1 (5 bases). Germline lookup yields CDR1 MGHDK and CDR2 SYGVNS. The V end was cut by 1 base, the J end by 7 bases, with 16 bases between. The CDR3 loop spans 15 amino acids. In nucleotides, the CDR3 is TGTGCCAGCAGTGAATGGGGAACGGGGGGTGGTGGCTACACCTTC. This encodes CASSEWGTGGGGYTF.

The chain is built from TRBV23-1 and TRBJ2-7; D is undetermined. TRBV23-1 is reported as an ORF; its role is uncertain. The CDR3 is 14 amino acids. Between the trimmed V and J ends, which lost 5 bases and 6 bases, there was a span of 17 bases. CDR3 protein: CASSEIVCSREQYF. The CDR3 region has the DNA TGCGCCAGCAGTGAGATTGTTTGCTCTCGCGAGCAGTACTTC.

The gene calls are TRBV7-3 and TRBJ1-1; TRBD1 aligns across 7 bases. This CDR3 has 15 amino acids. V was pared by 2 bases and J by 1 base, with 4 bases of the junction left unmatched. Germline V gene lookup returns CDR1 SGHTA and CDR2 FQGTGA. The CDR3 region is CASSLEDRENTEAFF. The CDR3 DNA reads TGTGCCAGCAGCTTAGAAGACAGGGAGAACACTGAAGCTTTCTTT.

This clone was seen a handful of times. Here the CDR3 DNA reads TGTGCCAGCAGCTTAGCTTTAGCCACCTACGAGCAGTACTTC. Its translation is CASSLALATYEQYF. This chain links TRBV7-9 with TRBJ2-7; D ambiguous. Germline CDR1 and CDR2: SEHNR and FQNEAQ (reference sequence). This CDR3 has 14 residues. The V end lost 0 bases, the J end lost 2 bases, and 8 bases lay between the germline ends.

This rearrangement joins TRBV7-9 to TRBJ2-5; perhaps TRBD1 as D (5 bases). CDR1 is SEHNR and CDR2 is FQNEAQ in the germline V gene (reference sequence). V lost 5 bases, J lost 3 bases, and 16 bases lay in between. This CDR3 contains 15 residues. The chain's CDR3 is CASSPVGRLKETQYF. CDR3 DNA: TGTGCCAGCAGCCCTGTGGGGCGATTAAAAGAGACCCAGTACTTC.

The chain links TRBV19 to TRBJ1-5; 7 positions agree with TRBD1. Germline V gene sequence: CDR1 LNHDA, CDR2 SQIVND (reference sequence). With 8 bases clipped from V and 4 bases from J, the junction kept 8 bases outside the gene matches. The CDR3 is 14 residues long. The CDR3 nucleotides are TGTGCCAGTGGTCTTGGACAGGTGAATCAGCCCCAGCATTTT. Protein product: CASGLGQVNQPQHF. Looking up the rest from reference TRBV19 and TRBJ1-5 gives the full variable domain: DGGITQSPKYLFRKEGQNVTLSCEQNLNHDAMYWYRQDPGQGLRLIYYSQIVNDFQKGDIAEGYSVSREKKESFPLTVTSAQKNPTAFYLCASGLGQVNQPQHFGDGTRLSIL.